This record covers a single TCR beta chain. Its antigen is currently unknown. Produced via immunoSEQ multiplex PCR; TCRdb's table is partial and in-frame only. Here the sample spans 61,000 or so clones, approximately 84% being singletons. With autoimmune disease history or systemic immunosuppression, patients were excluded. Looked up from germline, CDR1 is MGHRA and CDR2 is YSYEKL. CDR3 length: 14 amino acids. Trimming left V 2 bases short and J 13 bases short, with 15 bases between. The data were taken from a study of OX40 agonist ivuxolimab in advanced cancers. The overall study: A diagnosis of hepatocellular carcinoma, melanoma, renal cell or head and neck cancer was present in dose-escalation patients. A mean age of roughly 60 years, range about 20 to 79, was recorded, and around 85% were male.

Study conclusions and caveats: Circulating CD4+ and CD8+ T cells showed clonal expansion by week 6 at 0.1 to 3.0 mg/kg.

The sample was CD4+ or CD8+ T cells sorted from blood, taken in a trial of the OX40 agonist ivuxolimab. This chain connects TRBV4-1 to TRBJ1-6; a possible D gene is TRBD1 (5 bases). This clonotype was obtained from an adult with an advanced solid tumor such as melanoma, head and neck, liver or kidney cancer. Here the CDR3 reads CASSQRLQEYPLHF. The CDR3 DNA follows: TGCGCCAGCAGCCAACGGCTACAGGAGTACCCCCTCCACTTT.